This T cell receptor beta chain came from a study of regulatory T cells in long-lasting Graves disease. The TCR beta library used iRepertoire HTBI primers with Arm-PCR amplification of CDR3. A single record per CDR3 protein comes from TCRdb applying MiXCR to the multiplex PCR reads. The profile shows approximately 400,000 distinct CDR3 sequences, around 20% of them singletons. Study-level findings and limits: Preferential use of TRBV28, TRBJ1-2 and TRBJ2-5 was seen in persistent disease. Accuracy was perhaps lowered by the small sample size. Examination was confined to peripheral blood, excluding thyroid tissue. Public clonotype sharing was higher in persistent than newly diagnosed patients.

Time point: persistent/refractory GD, antithyroid drugs over 5 years with positive TRAb. With RNA extracted from PBMCs as input, the TCR library was made. This clonotype was recorded many times. Its antigen is not identified. After removal of 0 bases from V and 3 bases from J, the junction contained 4 bases not matched to a gene. Per the germline V gene, CDR1 is MNHNS and CDR2 is SASEGT. CDR3 length: 16 amino acids. This specimen consisted of peripheral blood mononuclear cells (PBMCs), obtained when the disease was refractory, from a patient treated with antithyroid drugs. The origin of this receptor is a female donor with Graves disease. The rearrangement links TRBV6-1 to TRBJ1-5; 8 nucleotides match TRBD1. The CDR3 spells CASSEAGQAYNQPQHF. The CDR3 DNA reads as TGTGCCAGCAGTGAAGCGGGACAGGCTTACAATCAGCCCCAGCATTTT.